Below, 5 T cell receptor beta chains from the same sample are listed, as sequenced in a study of T cells in Graves' hyperthyroidism and ophthalmopathy. Amplification targeted TCR beta CDR3 regions from RNA transcripts. In the first-round RT-PCR of the TCR CDR3, the HTBI primer set was used. TCRdb used MiXCR to reprocess the multiplex PCR reads, holding one entry per CDR3 protein. Here the sample spans roughly 630,000 distinct CDR3 sequences, about 15% being singletons. What was sequenced was blood. These receptors all come from a woman aged 30 to 39 with Graves' hyperthyroidism.

The chain couples TRBV4-1 to TRBJ2-7; the D gene is possibly TRBD1 (5 bases). CDR3 size: 15 residues. V shed 0 bases and J shed 2 bases, with 11 bases lying between them. Germline loops: CDR1 MGHRA, CDR2 YSYEKL. In DNA, the CDR3 is TGCGCCAGCAGCCAAGAATTCGCAGGGACCTACGAGCAGTACTTC. This translates into CASSQEFAGTYEQYF.

The chain links TRBV2 to TRBJ2-1, with unresolved D. The CDR3 length is 14 residues. The germline V and J ends were trimmed by 5 bases and 1 base, with 9 bases remaining between them. Germline V gene data show CDR1 as SNHLY and CDR2 as FYNNEI. Here the CDR3 DNA reads TGTGCCAGCAGTTCGATGAGTTCCTACAATGAGCAGTTCTTC. Its translation is CASSSMSSYNEQFF.

This clonotype was seen repeatedly, ten times or more. The V and J genes are TRBV7-2 and TRBJ1-2; a possible D gene is TRBD1 (5 bases). This CDR3 has 13 residues. Germline loops: CDR1 SGHTA, CDR2 FQGNSA. Trimming removed 2 bases from V and 6 bases from J, with 10 bases in between. In DNA form, the CDR3 reads TGTGCCAGCAGCTTACGGGTCAGGGATGGCTACACCTTC. As protein: CASSLRVRDGYTF.

This clonotype was detected only a few times. V and J are TRBV20-1 and TRBJ2-7; no reliable D call. The germline CDR1 and CDR2 sequences are DFQATT and SNEGSKA (reference sequence). V shed 6 bases and J shed 4 bases, with 16 bases lying between them. The CDR3 sequence is 13 residues long. The CDR3 reads CSASPMAEYEQYF. Written as DNA, the CDR3 is TGCAGTGCCTCCCCGATGGCAGAGTACGAGCAGTACTTC.

This clonotype came up a few times. The chain joins TRBV7-9 to TRBJ2-2; unclear D gene. The CDR3 has 16 residues. V gave up 2 bases and J gave up 6 bases, with 16 bases separating them. Looked up from germline, CDR1 is SEHNR and CDR2 is FQNEAQ (reference sequence). In DNA form, the CDR3 reads TGTGCCAGCAGCTTAACCGGGCGCCTAGGCCCCGGGGAGCTGTTTTTT. It translates to CASSLTGRLGPGELFF.